The 22 T cell receptor beta chains below were found in one sample sequenced in a study of T cell responses to AZD1222 COVID-19 vaccine. This table comes from immunoSEQ multiplex PCR, and its TCRdb copy is limited to in-frame clones, with some not included. This repertoire shows some 120,000 clones, around 92% found once; its top ten account for 4.4%. The input for sequencing was peripheral blood, taken on day 0 of AZD1222 vaccination. Receptors were obtained from an adult in good health.

The chain links TRBV3-1 (or the pseudogene TRBV3-2) to TRBJ1-6; TRBD1 might be the D (6 bases). CDR3 length: 14 amino acids. The V end lost 2 bases, the J end lost 6 bases, and 8 bases lay between the germline ends. Germline V gives CDR1 LGHDT, CDR2 YNNKEL (reference sequence). DNA for the CDR3: TGTGCCAGCAGCCAACAGGGGATTAATTCACCCCTCCACTTT. It is translated as CASSQQGINSPLHF.

V is TRBV19 and J is TRBJ2-3; 8 nucleotides match TRBD2. V dropped 5 bases and J dropped 1; count of bases not matched to a gene: 11. The CDR3 runs to 17 residues. Germline V gives CDR1 LNHDA, CDR2 SQIVND (reference sequence). The CDR3: CASSFVRGSGGTDTQYF. The CDR3, as DNA: TGTGCCAGTAGTTTTGTCCGTGGTAGCGGGGGCACAGATACGCAGTATTTT.

This clone showed up just once. The chain links TRBV10-3 to TRBJ2-7; 9 bases agree with TRBD1. Per germline, CDR1 ENHRY and CDR2 SYGVKD. J lost 6 bases, V lost 3 bases, and 3 bases had no gene match. The CDR3 is made up of 13 amino acids. The CDR3 sequence is CAISDRTGVEQYF. DNA for the CDR3: TGTGCCATCAGTGATAGGACAGGGGTCGAGCAGTACTTC.

The chain links TRBV28 to TRBJ2-7; possible D gene TRBD1, 6 bases. V was clipped by 7 bases and J by 0 bases, with 16 bases between them. CDR1 is MDHEN, CDR2 SYDVKM, per germline. There are 15 residues in the CDR3. CDR3 bases: TGTGCCAGCATTTCCGGGCAGGGGAGCTCCTACGAGCAGTACTTC. Residues: CASISGQGSSYEQYF.

The chain uses TRBV9 and TRBJ1-1, with no clear D. With 3 bases removed from V and 4 bases from J, the gap between germline ends came to 10 bases. Germline values: CDR1 SGDLS, CDR2 YYNGEE. The CDR3 extends over 13 amino acids. CDR3 in amino acids: CASSGTPGTEAFF. The CDR3, as DNA: TGTGCCAGCAGCGGGACCCCAGGCACTGAAGCTTTCTTT.

V is TRBV14 and J is TRBJ2-5; TRBD2 matches at 11 bases. The CDR3 covers 18 residues. CDR1 is SGHDN and CDR2 is FVKESK in the germline V gene. Trimming took 4 bases from V and 5 from J; bases not matched to a gene: 15. DNA for the CDR3: TGTGCCAGCAGCCTAGGACTAGCGGGCCCGAACCTGAGGGAGACCCAGTACTTC. Amino acids: CASSLGLAGPNLRETQYF.

The chain carries TRBV27 and TRBJ2-7; 10 nucleotides align to TRBD1. The V segment lost 6 bases and the J segment 9 bases; nucleotides outside the gene matches: 14. There are 15 residues in the CDR3. From germline, CDR1 is MNHEY and CDR2 SMNVEV (reference sequence). Here the CDR3 DNA reads TGTGCCAGCAGAGAGGCCGGGACAGGGGACGAATTGCAGTACTTC. Translation: CASREAGTGDELQYF.

The chain joins TRBV27 to TRBJ2-7; D not certain. CDR3 size: 14 residues. CDR1 MNHEY and CDR2 SMNVEV come from the germline V gene (reference sequence). Trimming cost V 7 bases and J 8 bases, with 21 bases left between them. The CDR3, as DNA: TGTGCCAGCACCCCCTTCGCATTAGGGTCCCAGCAGTACTTC. This translates into CASTPFALGSQQYF.

V and J are TRBV5-8 and TRBJ2-7; D remains unclear. CDR1 SGHTS and CDR2 YDEGEE come from the germline V gene. This CDR3 comprises 14 residues. The V gene lost 2 bases and the J gene lost 0 bases, with 9 bases spanning the gap. CDR3 residues: CASSFLRRSYEQYF. The CDR3 nucleotides are TGTGCCAGCAGCTTTTTAAGGCGCTCCTACGAGCAGTACTTC.

The chain recombines TRBV9 with TRBJ2-1; 9 nucleotides agree with TRBD1. CDR1 is SGDLS, CDR2 YYNGEE, per germline. V lost 1 base to trimming and J lost 7 bases; unmatched junction nucleotides: 9. The CDR3 spans 16 residues. The CDR3 sequence is CASSVTTGTGRNEQFF. The CDR3 nucleotides read TGTGCCAGCAGCGTAACTACCGGGACAGGGAGGAATGAGCAGTTCTTC.

This clone appeared a few times. In DNA, the CDR3 is TGTGCCAGCAGTTTTATAGCGGGAGGGTACAATGAGCAGTTCTTC. Protein sequence: CASSFIAGGYNEQFF. The V and J genes are TRBV27 and TRBJ2-1; 11 positions match TRBD2. From germline, CDR1 is MNHEY and CDR2 SMNVEV (reference sequence). The CDR3 extends over 15 amino acids. After removal of 3 bases from V and 4 bases from J, the junction contained 2 bases not matched to a gene.

The chain links TRBV2 to TRBJ1-5; the match to TRBD1 covers 10 bases. Looked up from germline, CDR1 is SNHLY and CDR2 is FYNNEI. The CDR3 has 15 amino acids. V was pared by 4 bases and J by 6 bases, with 6 bases of the junction left unmatched. The CDR3 protein is CASSGQGQGIQPQHF. The CDR3, as DNA: TGTGCCAGCAGTGGCCAGGGACAGGGGATTCAGCCCCAGCATTTT.

The genes are TRBV6-1 and TRBJ1-5, with D uncertain. Germline V lookup: CDR1 MNHNS, CDR2 SASEGT. This CDR3 has 17 residues. V was shortened by 2 bases and J by 11 bases, with 25 bases between the two germline ends. The CDR3 region has the DNA TGTGCCAGCAGTGAAAGGTTAGGAGGGTACGGGGTTGAAGCCCAGCATTTT. Translating it yields CASSERLGGYGVEAQHF.

The rearrangement joins TRBV18 to TRBJ2-1; D might be TRBD2 (6 bases). The V end was cut by 1 base, the J end by 6 bases, with 19 bases between. Germline V gives CDR1 KGHSH, CDR2 LQKENI. This CDR3 has 17 residues. The CDR3 region has the DNA TGTGCCAGCTCACCACTGGGGGGTCCCGGGTCCGGCAATGAGCAGTTCTTC. This translates into CASSPLGGPGSGNEQFF.

About this clone: Other DNA sequences in the same sample also yield this CDR3. This rearrangement joins TRBV28 to TRBJ1-1; D remains ambiguous. CDR3 size: 13 residues. Germline V CDR1 and CDR2: MDHEN, SYDVKM. V lost 1 base, J lost 1 base, and 4 bases lay in between. The CDR3 loop reads CASSLSQNTEAFF. As DNA, the CDR3 is TGTGCCAGCAGTTTATCGCAGAACACTGAAGCTTTCTTT.

In its sample, this clone was seen once. The gene calls are TRBV5-1 and TRBJ2-7, with a possible D match to TRBD2 (6 bases). Germline V CDR1 and CDR2: SGHRS, YFSETQ. The CDR3 spans 13 residues. Trimming pared 4 bases from V and 4 bases from J, leaving 12 bases between. CDR3 DNA: TGCGCCAGCAGCGGGGGGATATCTTACGAGCAGTACTTC. Translated: CASSGGISYEQYF.

This chain joins TRBV6-2 or TRBV6-3 and TRBJ2-1; D perhaps matches TRBD2 (6 bases). The germline V and J ends were trimmed by 0 bases and 15 bases, with 12 bases remaining between them. Per germline, CDR1 MNHEY and CDR2 SVGEGT. This CDR3 has 12 residues. DNA of the CDR3: TGTGCCAGCAGTTACTCGGACTATGTGCCGTTCTTC. The encoded protein is CASSYSDYVPFF.

The chain is built from TRBV7-2 and TRBJ2-3; TRBD2 matches 12 bases. The CDR3 is 15 residues long. From germline, CDR1 is SGHTA and CDR2 FQGNSA. Germline trimming cut 4 bases from V and 8 bases from J; bases unmatched to any gene: 7. The CDR3: CASSSLTSGSATQYF. CDR3 in DNA: TGTGCCAGCAGCTCCTTGACTAGCGGGAGCGCTACGCAGTATTTT.

This chain uses TRBV12-3 or TRBV12-4 with TRBJ1-2; D gene ambiguous. CDR3 length equals 13 residues. Trimming stripped 5 bases from V and 3 bases from J, with 10 bases between. In DNA form, the CDR3 reads TGTGCCAGCAGTACCGTGGTTGACTATGGCTACACCTTC. It yields the protein CASSTVVDYGYTF.

The V and J genes are TRBV19 and TRBJ1-5; the D is unclear. The V gene's germline CDR1 is LNHDA and CDR2 SQIVND (reference sequence). Deletions cut 5 bases from V and 1 base from J, with 18 bases between. This CDR3 is built from 17 residues. The DNA of the CDR3 is TGTGCCAGTAGTCCCCGGGAGGACTTCCCGAGCAATCAGCCCCAGCATTTT. It is translated as CASSPREDFPSNQPQHF. The full variable domain, in which reference TRBV19 and TRBJ1-5 provide the parts outside the CDR3, is DGGITQSPKYLFRKEGQNVTLSCEQNLNHDAMYWYRQDPGQGLRLIYYSQIVNDFQKGDIAEGYSVSREKKESFPLTVTSAQKNPTAFYLCASSPREDFPSNQPQHFGDGTRLSIL.

This clone was recorded only once. This chain uses TRBV5-6 with TRBJ2-7; D tentatively reads TRBD1 or TRBD2 (5 bases each). The CDR3 covers 11 residues. Trimming pared 4 bases from V and 9 bases from J, leaving 11 bases between. CDR1 is SGHDT and CDR2 is YYEEEE in the germline V gene. This CDR3 reads CASSLLGTQYF. The DNA of the CDR3 is TGTGCCAGCAGCCTTCTTGGGACGCAGTACTTC.

The V call is TRBV16, the J call TRBJ2-5; either TRBD1 or TRBD2 may supply D (5 bases each). The CDR3 contains 12 residues. The V end was cut by 7 bases, the J end by 5 bases, with 11 bases between. Per germline, CDR1 KGHSY and CDR2 FQNENV. The CDR3 spells CASNTGAETQYF. CDR3 nucleotide sequence: TGTGCCAGCAACACCGGGGCCGAGACCCAGTACTTC.